Presented here are 27 T cell receptor beta chains from one specimen sequenced in a study of blood T cell repertoires in COVID-19. The repertoire was sequenced with immunoSEQ multiplex PCR; TCRdb's copy has only in-frame clones and lacks some. The sample contains about 320,000 clones, approximately 88% of which appear only once. The sample consisted of PBMCs or T cells enriched from blood (not recorded which). The source is a man between 60 and 75 years old who had recovered from COVID-19.

This clone was counted a few times. The J gene is TRBJ1-4, the V gene TRBV28, with D tentatively TRBD1 (6 bases). Germline CDR1 and CDR2: MDHEN and SYDVKM. This CDR3 has 14 amino acids. V gave up 6 bases and J gave up 1 base, with 9 bases separating them. Written as DNA, the CDR3 is TGTGCCAGCAGAAAGACAGGAACTAATGAAAAACTGTTTTTT. As protein: CASRKTGTNEKLFF. Together with reference TRBV28 and TRBJ1-4, the CDR3 gives the full variable domain: DVKVTQSSRYLVKRTGEKVFLECVQDMDHENMFWYRQDPGLGLRLIYFSYDVKMKEKGDIPEGYSVSREKKERFSLILESASTNQTSMYLCASRKTGTNEKLFFGSGTQLSVL.

This sequence joins TRBV19 and TRBJ2-1, with TRBD1 identical over 9 bases. The CDR3 runs to 16 residues. V lost 4 bases and J lost 4; bases outside the gene matches: 8. Germline lookup yields CDR1 LNHDA and CDR2 SQIVND (reference sequence). The CDR3 reads CASSRSGTGLYNEQFF. CDR3 bases: TGTGCCAGTAGTAGGTCCGGGACAGGGCTTTACAATGAGCAGTTCTTC.

The chain uses TRBV7-2 and TRBJ2-7; 8 nucleotides agree with TRBD1. The germline CDR1 and CDR2 sequences are SGHTA and FQGNSA. V gave up 0 bases and J gave up 0 bases; unmatched junction bases: 7. This CDR3 has 17 amino acids. Here the CDR3 reads CASSLAYTGGYSYEQYF. The DNA for the CDR3 is TGTGCCAGCAGCTTAGCTTATACAGGGGGGTACTCCTACGAGCAGTACTTC. Full variable domain (rest looked up from reference TRBV7-2 and TRBJ2-7): GAGVSQSPSNKVTEKGKDVELRCDPISGHTALYWYRQSLGQGLEFLIYFQGNSAPDKSGLPSDRFSAERTGGSVSTLTIQRTQQEDSAVYLCASSLAYTGGYSYEQYFGPGTRLTVT.

The chain employs TRBV6-2 or TRBV6-3 and TRBJ1-2, with D maybe TRBD1 (6 bases). Germline V gene data show CDR1 as MNHEY and CDR2 as SVGEGT. The CDR3 contains 12 residues. V lost 5 bases and J lost 4, with 8 bases in between. The CDR3 is CASSQQGYGYTF. The CDR3 nucleotides are TGTGCCAGCAGTCAACAGGGCTATGGCTACACCTTC.

On this clone: The CDR3 does not end in the conserved phenylalanine or tryptophan, so this is likely a read error. Because the CDR3's place on the DNA is in doubt, the DNA is left out and the CDR3 is given as listed by TCRdb. This sequence joins TRBV18 and TRBJ2-7; whether TRBD2, the table's D call, matches the DNA was not checked. The germline CDR1 and CDR2 sequences are KGHSH and LQKENI. The CDR3 contains 15 residues when both ends are counted. The CDR3 is CASSPPEGLAGGVAL.

CDR3 loop: CASSLLPGQDANYGYTF. CDR3 coding DNA: TGTGCCAGCAGCTTGTTACCGGGACAGGACGCTAACTATGGCTACACCTTC. The rearrangement joins TRBV9 to TRBJ1-2, with 8 bases aligning to TRBD1. CDR3 length: 17 residues. CDR1 is SGDLS and CDR2 is YYNGEE in the germline V gene. J was trimmed by 0 bases and V by 4 bases; bases with no gene match: 11.

In its sample, this clone was seen once. This chain connects TRBV6-2 or TRBV6-3 to TRBJ2-1, with 9 bases fitting TRBD2. This CDR3 is built from 12 residues. The V gene's germline CDR1 is MNHEY and CDR2 SVGEGT. Unmatched junction bases numbered 7, after V lost 4 bases and J lost 15 bases. The CDR3 region has the DNA TGTGCCAGCAGTTTCGTAGCGGGAGTAGGGTTCTTC. It is translated as CASSFVAGVGFF.

The gene calls are TRBV9 and TRBJ2-3; D not resolved. The length of the CDR3 is 15 residues. V was shortened by 2 bases and J by 2 bases, with 12 bases between the two germline ends. Germline assignment: CDR1 SGDLS and CDR2 YYNGEE. The CDR3: CASSVVESPTDTQYF. CDR3 coding DNA: TGTGCCAGCAGCGTTGTAGAGTCACCCACAGATACGCAGTATTTT.

This chain links TRBV3-1 (or the pseudogene TRBV3-2) with TRBJ2-3; 9 nucleotides match TRBD2. With 3 bases clipped from V and 2 bases from J, the junction kept 9 bases outside the gene matches. The CDR3 loop spans 17 amino acids. Per the germline V gene, CDR1 is LGHDT and CDR2 is YNNKEL (reference sequence). CDR3 coding DNA: TGTGCCAGCAGCCACCGGGCTAGCGGGGACCTCACAGATACGCAGTATTTT. As protein: CASSHRASGDLTDTQYF.

The V gene is TRBV3-1 (or the pseudogene TRBV3-2), the J gene TRBJ2-7; TRBD2 agrees at 13 bases. V lost 4 bases to trimming and J lost 3 bases; unmatched junction nucleotides: 3. Germline V gene sequence: CDR1 LGHDT, CDR2 YNNKEL (reference sequence). The CDR3 spans 15 residues. CDR3 in amino acids: CASSPRTSGSYEQYF. The CDR3 DNA is TGTGCCAGCAGCCCCCGGACTAGCGGGAGCTACGAGCAGTACTTC.

The chain is built from TRBV5-4 and TRBJ2-1, with TRBD1 matching 9 bases. CDR3 size: 17 residues. The V segment lost 2 bases and the J segment 5 bases; nucleotides outside the gene matches: 11. The germline gives CDR1 SGHNT, CDR2 YYREEE (reference sequence). This CDR3 reads CASSLTGTGSFHNEQFF. Written as DNA, the CDR3 is TGTGCCAGCAGCTTAACCGGGACAGGGTCTTTCCACAATGAGCAGTTCTTC.

V and J are TRBV2 and TRBJ1-4, with 7 bases matching TRBD1. This CDR3 has 15 residues. The germline CDR1 and CDR2 sequences are SNHLY and FYNNEI. The ends lost 6 bases at V and 4 bases at J; junction bases unmatched: 8. This chain's CDR3 is CASRFGTANNEKLFF. The CDR3 DNA is TGTGCCAGCAGGTTTGGGACAGCGAATAATGAAAAACTGTTTTTT.

The chain employs TRBV19 and TRBJ1-6, with 7 positions matching TRBD1. V dropped 6 bases and J dropped 5; count of bases not matched to a gene: 7. Germline V lookup: CDR1 LNHDA, CDR2 SQIVND (reference sequence). There are 15 residues in the CDR3. This CDR3 is CASSLYGTDNSPLHF. The CDR3, as DNA: TGTGCCAGTAGCCTATACGGGACAGATAATTCACCCCTCCACTTT.

The table lists this clone with a few counts. The chain combines TRBV7-9 with TRBJ2-7, with D possibly matching TRBD2 (6 bases). The CDR3 is 16 amino acids. The germline V and J ends were trimmed by 5 bases and 2 bases, with 19 bases remaining between them. Germline CDR1 reads SEHNR; CDR2 reads FQNEAQ (reference sequence). This CDR3 is CASSPGEGLLAYEQYF. In DNA form, the CDR3 reads TGTGCCAGCAGCCCGGGAGAAGGGTTACTCGCCTACGAGCAGTACTTC.

V and J are TRBV3-1 (or the pseudogene TRBV3-2) and TRBJ2-1; D may be TRBD2 (6 bases). CDR1 is LGHDT, CDR2 YNNKEL, per germline (reference sequence). V lost 3 bases and J lost 0, with 21 bases in between. This CDR3 comprises 19 residues. CDR3 amino acids: CASSQRMLCRGTSYNEQFF. The DNA of the CDR3 is TGTGCCAGCAGCCAGAGGATGTTGTGTCGCGGGACCTCCTACAATGAGCAGTTCTTC.

The chain has TRBV27 and TRBJ1-5, with a possible D match to TRBD1 (5 bases). V lost 1 base, J lost 2 bases, and 21 bases lay in between. Germline V gives CDR1 MNHEY, CDR2 SMNVEV (reference sequence). This CDR3 is 19 amino acids long. Here the CDR3 reads CASSLYGVGGRFGNQPQHF. CDR3 sequence (DNA): TGTGCCAGCAGTTTATATGGGGTGGGGGGTAGGTTCGGCAATCAGCCCCAGCATTTT.

V gene TRBV28 combines with J gene TRBJ1-3, with a tentative D call TRBD1 (5 bases). CDR3 length: 16 residues. Trimming pared 6 bases from V and 1 base from J, leaving 16 bases between. Germline CDR1 and CDR2: MDHEN and SYDVKM. This chain's CDR3 is CASSPRSGGSGNTIYF. CDR3 in DNA: TGTGCCAGCAGCCCCCGATCGGGGGGATCTGGAAACACCATATATTTT.

The J gene is TRBJ1-1, the V gene TRBV5-1, with a tentative D call TRBD1 (6 bases). Germline assignment: CDR1 SGHRS and CDR2 YFSETQ. This CDR3 comprises 14 residues. Trimming removed 3 bases at V and 10 bases at J, with 19 bases between. The CDR3: CASSSGATGSAAFF. The CDR3 DNA sequence: TGCGCCAGCAGCTCAGGGGCGACAGGAAGCGCAGCTTTCTTT.

V is TRBV29-1 and J is TRBJ2-7; 9 nucleotides match TRBD2. The CDR3 totals 14 residues. With V trimmed by 7 bases and J by 3 bases, 10 bases remained unmatched. The germline gives CDR1 SQVTM, CDR2 ANQGSEA. The CDR3 sequence is CSARRASGNYEQYF. As DNA, the CDR3 is TGCAGCGCCAGGAGGGCTAGCGGGAACTACGAGCAGTACTTC.

V usage is TRBV12-3 or TRBV12-4 and J usage is TRBJ2-1; 7 bases are shared with TRBD2. The J segment lost 10 bases and the V segment lost 5 bases, leaving 2 bases of the junction unmatched. The CDR3 has 11 residues. DNA of the CDR3: TGTGCCAGCAGTCGAGCGGGAGAGCAGTTCTTC. As protein: CASSRAGEQFF.

The V gene is TRBV11-3, the J gene TRBJ2-7; D is possibly TRBD1 (5 bases). In germline, CDR1 is SGHNT, CDR2 YENEEA. Trimming cost V 1 base and J 5 bases, with 15 bases left between them. The length of the CDR3 is 15 residues. In DNA form, the CDR3 reads TGTGCCAGCAGCTTAGGTTTTGGGGCCTTGGACGAGCAGTACTTC. It codes for CASSLGFGALDEQYF.

This clone was detected once. The chain combines TRBV28 with TRBJ2-7, with TRBD1 identical over 8 bases. Unmatched junction bases numbered 6, after V lost 9 bases and J lost 2 bases. Per the germline V gene, CDR1 is MDHEN and CDR2 is SYDVKM. The CDR3 runs to 13 residues. The CDR3 spells CASIQGAAYEQYF. In DNA form, the CDR3 reads TGTGCCAGTATTCAGGGGGCGGCCTACGAGCAGTACTTC.

V usage is TRBV7-3 and J usage is TRBJ2-7; D gene ambiguous. CDR1 and CDR2 from the germline V gene are SGHTA and FQGTGA. There are 12 residues in the CDR3. The germline V and J ends were trimmed by 5 bases and 6 bases, with 11 bases remaining between them. CDR3 loop: CASSINSGEQYF. The CDR3 bases are TGTGCCAGCAGCATAAATTCAGGCGAGCAGTACTTC.

The V call is TRBV5-1, the J call TRBJ2-5, with TRBD2 identical over 9 bases. The CDR3 is 15 residues long. Germline CDR1 reads SGHRS; CDR2 reads YFSETQ. After removal of 7 bases from V and 2 bases from J, the junction contained 9 bases not matched to a gene. In DNA, the CDR3 is TGCGCCAGCCGGCTAGCGGGGACTACACAAGAGACCCAGTACTTC. It specifies CASRLAGTTQETQYF. Supplemented by reference TRBV5-1 and TRBJ2-5, the full variable domain reads KAGVTQTPRYLIKTRGQQVTLSCSPISGHRSVSWYQQTPGQGLQFLFEYFSETQRNKGNFPGRFSGRQFSNSRSEMNVSTLELGDSALYLCASRLAGTTQETQYFGPGTRLLVL.

DNA of the CDR3: TGTGCCAGCAGCTTACCGGGACAGGGTTCATCTTTCTTT. Its translation: CASSLPGQGSSFF. The chain is built from TRBV7-9 and TRBJ1-1, with TRBD1 identical over 9 bases. Germline CDR1 and CDR2: SEHNR and FQNEAQ (reference sequence). The CDR3 contains 13 residues. Trimming removed 2 bases from V and 12 bases from J; junction bases left unmatched: 7.

The chain employs TRBV5-1 and TRBJ1-3; 12 positions match TRBD1. Germline V gene sequence: CDR1 SGHRS, CDR2 YFSETQ. The junction had 8 bases not matched to a gene; V was cut back by 4 bases and J by 3 bases. The CDR3 runs to 17 residues. The CDR3 loop is CASSPGTGGSFGNTIYF. The CDR3 region has the DNA TGCGCCAGCAGCCCCGGGACAGGGGGCTCCTTTGGAAACACCATATATTTT.

This rearrangement joins TRBV10-3 to TRBJ2-7, with TRBD1 identical over 9 bases. This CDR3 region has 14 residues. CDR1 and CDR2 from the germline V gene are ENHRY and SYGVKD. J was trimmed by 5 bases and V by 6 bases; bases with no gene match: 8. CDR3 residues: CAISRQGEIDEQYF. CDR3 sequence (DNA): TGTGCCATCAGCCGACAGGGGGAAATCGACGAGCAGTACTTC.